This T cell receptor (beta chain) appears in the sequencing data of a study of T cell repertoires in cytomegalovirus infection (dated by TCRdb to about 2019). Study-wide context: Donor HLA type was relevant to the analysis, because carriage of CMV infection together with the matching HLA type was indicated by public TCR beta signatures. Here is what the overall study found, with its caveats: The ex vivo response was dominated by HLA-C-restricted CMV-specific TCR beta clonotypes, which also provided the single most frequent clonotype in two of eight donors. In both this cohort and an independent roughly 330-donor cohort, the cumulative frequency of public TCR beta family members distinguished carriers of CMV infection plus the relevant HLA type.

The CDR3 spans 14 residues, from the cysteine through the phenylalanine. Only the CDR3 part of the read is kept: 42 bases, read in frame from the first base. CDR1 and CDR2 were assigned from the germline V gene (reference sequence) as MNHEY and SMNVEV. Deletion took 6 bases off V and 3 bases off J, with a span of 12 bases between the germline ends. Data came from an Illumina HiSeq 1500. TCRdb reprocessing: public reads trimmed at Q25 with fastp, clones called with MiXCR, in-frame beta chains kept. Entries that share a CDR3 protein sequence are merged under the most common genes and DNA. The sample contains fewer than 550,000 distinct CDR3 sequences, about 11% of them found a single time. The leading ten clones occupy 10% of the sample. This clonotype was observed many times. Which antigen it targets is not known. No base quality information exists; no much larger clone differs at one position.

The rearranged chain carries TRBV27 and TRBJ1-5; a weak D assignment points to TRBD1 (6 bases agree). The TCR sequence derives from a human donor in good health (CMV status not recorded). Some clones in this sample may be carry-over from other donors' samples. The specimen was PBMCs. The bases read TGTGCCAGCAGCGCCGGGACATTCAATCAGCCCCAGCATTTT. Its product reads: CASSAGTFNQPQHF.